A selection of T cell receptor beta chains follows, all from one sample in a study of blood T cell repertoires in COVID-19. Here immunoSEQ multiplex PCR was the method, and the copy in TCRdb shows in-frame clones only, minus some. Counted here are around 200,000 clones, about 83% occurring once; the ten biggest clones make up about 1%. Material: peripheral blood. These receptors came from a woman under 30 who had recovered from COVID-19. CDR3s include the opening cysteine and the closing phenylalanine or tryptophan. The D gene is left open where the match is weak. Clone size, where shown, is once, few, many, or a class for clones that have expanded.

-,14,TRBV5-5,-,TRBJ2-5,CASSSKLRGETQYF,TGTGCCAGCAGCTCCAAGCTGAGGGGGGAGACCCAGTACTTC
-,17,TRBV19,-,TRBJ1-2,CASSRTNSNSLNYGYTF,TGTGCCAGTAGTCGAACGAACAGTAACAGCCTTAACTATGGCTACACCTTC
-,15,TRBV5-4,-,TRBJ2-5,CASSLEVLRPETQYF,TGTGCCAGCAGCTTGGAAGTATTGCGGCCAGAGACCCAGTACTTC
-,13,TRBV29-1,-,TRBJ2-5,CSEPNRGRESQYF,TGCAGCGAGCCTAACCGGGGCCGGGAGTCCCAGTACTTC
-,15,TRBV5-1,TRBD2,TRBJ2-1,CASSWGTSGTHEQFF,TGCGCCAGCAGCTGGGGGACTAGCGGGACCCATGAGCAGTTCTTC
once,15,TRBV18,TRBD2,TRBJ2-7,CASSPITGRVREQYF,TGTGCCAGCTCACCTATTACCGGGAGGGTACGCGAGCAGTACTTC
-,13,TRBV7-3,-,TRBJ2-1,CASSLGPNNEQFF,TGTGCCAGCAGCCTGGGGCCGAACAATGAGCAGTTCTTC
-,15,TRBV7-8,-,TRBJ1-4,CASSSRQPTNEKLFF,TGTGCCAGCAGCTCGCGACAGCCAACTAATGAAAAACTGTTTTTT
-,17,TRBV21-1,-,TRBJ2-1,CASSNGTSGGGVNEQFF,TGTGCCAGCAGCAATGGGACTAGCGGGGGCGGGGTCAATGAGCAGTTCTTC
-,13,TRBV7-2,-,TRBJ2-1,CASSLVAGNEQFF,TGTGCCAGCAGCTTAGTCGCGGGCAATGAGCAGTTCTTC
-,14,TRBV19,TRBD2,TRBJ2-1,CASSIVGGKTEQFF,TGTGCCAGTAGTATAGTGGGGGGGAAAACTGAGCAGTTCTTC
-,15,TRBV7-9,-,TRBJ1-5,CASSGLTGVGQPQHF,TGTGCCAGCAGCGGACTGACTGGGGTCGGTCAGCCCCAGCATTTT
-,13,TRBV6-5,-,TRBJ2-3,CASSLSGTDTQYF,TGTGCCAGCAGTTTATCAGGGACAGATACGCAGTATTTT
-,16,TRBV5-4,-,TRBJ1-1,CASSRPFGGDFDEAFF,TGTGCCAGCAGCCGGCCCTTCGGGGGAGATTTTGATGAAGCTTTCTTT
few,16,TRBV6-1,-,TRBJ1-5,CASSEVGPDSNQPQHF,TGTGCCAGCAGTGAAGTTGGGCCAGATAGCAATCAGCCCCAGCATTTT
-,15,TRBV6-2/TRBV6-3,TRBD2,TRBJ2-4,CASSYSTSGKNIQYF,TGTGCCAGCAGTTACTCGACTAGCGGCAAAAACATTCAGTACTTC
-,13,TRBV2,TRBD2,TRBJ2-5,CASRASGKETQYF,TGTGCCAGCAGGGCTAGCGGGAAAGAGACCCAGTACTTC
-,15,TRBV24-1,TRBD1,TRBJ2-1,CATTPGQGVGGEQFF,TGTGCCACGACCCCGGGACAGGGGGTAGGCGGTGAGCAGTTCTTC
-,14,TRBV6-1,TRBD1,TRBJ1-2,CASSGGQGGYGYTF,TGTGCCAGCAGTGGGGGACAGGGCGGATATGGCTACACCTTC
-,13,TRBV9,TRBD1,TRBJ1-6,CASSGTGESPLHF,TGTGCCAGCAGCGGGACAGGGGAATCACCCCTCCACTTT
-,16,TRBV9,TRBD1,TRBJ1-3,CASSHGTAYSGNTIYF,TGTGCCAGCAGCCACGGGACAGCCTACTCTGGAAACACCATATATTTT
-,17,TRBV18,-,TRBJ2-2,CASSPRGGKWNTGELFF,TGTGCCAGCTCACCAAGAGGGGGAAAATGGAACACCGGGGAGCTGTTTTTT
few,16,TRBV7-3,TRBD2,TRBJ2-1,CASSSQTSGRYNEQFF,TGTGCCAGCAGCTCGCAGACTAGCGGCCGATACAATGAGCAGTTCTTC
-,14,TRBV6-5,-,TRBJ2-5,CASRTGSHGETQYF,TGTGCCAGCAGGACGGGGTCCCACGGGGAGACCCAGTACTTC
once,15,TRBV19,TRBD2,TRBJ2-3,CASSIVGGRTDTQYF,TGTGCCAGTAGTATAGTGGGAGGGCGGACAGATACGCAGTATTTT
-,16,TRBV27,TRBD1,TRBJ2-1,CASSGLQGANSNEQFF,TGTGCCAGCAGCGGTTTACAGGGGGCCAACTCCAATGAGCAGTTCTTC
-,15,TRBV7-2,-,TRBJ1-5,CASSLVRRGNQPQHF,TGTGCCAGCAGCTTAGTAAGGAGGGGCAATCAGCCCCAGCATTTT
many,13,TRBV6-5,-,TRBJ2-7,CASRAGFIYEQYF,TGTGCCAGCAGGGCAGGGTTCATCTACGAGCAGTACTTC
-,18,TRBV14,TRBD2,TRBJ2-3,CASSPNPPSGGDTDTQYF,TGTGCCAGCAGCCCCAATCCCCCTAGCGGGGGGGACACAGATACGCAGTATTTT
-,16,TRBV7-2,TRBD1,TRBJ1-2,CASSLAPDRGRRGYTF,TGTGCCAGCAGCTTAGCACCGGACAGGGGGCGGAGGGGCTACACCTTC
-,15,TRBV29-1,-,TRBJ1-4,CSVPPPRSSQEKLFF,TGCAGCGTACCCCCCCCGAGGAGCTCGCAAGAAAAACTGTTTTTT
-,13,TRBV18,-,TRBJ2-5,CASSPPIDITQYF,TGTGCCAGCTCACCACCGATAGATATTACCCAGTACTTC
-,13,TRBV7-2,TRBD1,TRBJ1-2,CASSLGQGYGYTF,TGTGCCAGCAGCTTAGGACAGGGATATGGCTACACCTTC
-,15,TRBV29-1,TRBD1,TRBJ2-2,CSALGQDRLKGELFF,TGCAGCGCCCTGGGTCAGGACAGGCTGAAAGGGGAGCTGTTTTTT
-,13,TRBV19,-,TRBJ1-2,CASDSTGFYGYTF,TGTGCCAGCGATTCTACAGGGTTCTATGGCTACACCTTC
once,15,TRBV9,-,TRBJ1-5,CASSVGGNSNQPQHF,TGTGCCAGCAGCGTGGGGGGGAATAGCAATCAGCCCCAGCATTTT
-,12,TRBV29-1,-,TRBJ2-5,CSVDRVIETQYF,TGCAGCGTTGACAGGGTCATTGAGACCCAGTACTTC
-,15,TRBV11-3,-,TRBJ2-2,CASSLGIAGTGELFF,TGTGCCAGCAGCTTAGGGATCGCAGGGACCGGGGAGCTGTTTTTT
-,14,TRBV4-2,-,TRBJ1-1,CASSQDHRQPEAFF,TGTGCCAGCAGCCAAGATCACCGACAGCCAGAAGCTTTCTTT
-,16,TRBV7-6,TRBD1,TRBJ2-2,CASSATGGASTGELFF,TGTGCCAGCAGCGCGACAGGGGGGGCGTCCACCGGGGAGCTGTTTTTT
few,16,TRBV6-4,-,TRBJ2-1,CASSESGAEGSNEQFF,TGTGCCAGCAGTGAGTCTGGGGCAGAAGGCTCCAATGAGCAGTTCTTC
-,19,TRBV4-2,-,TRBJ2-3,CASSQEVGGALSSTDTQYF,TGTGCCAGCAGCCAAGAAGTGGGTGGAGCTCTATCTAGCACAGATACGCAGTATTTT
-,13,TRBV10-3,TRBD1,TRBJ1-2,CAIKRTGIHGYTF,TGTGCCATCAAGCGGACAGGTATCCATGGCTACACCTTC
-,15,TRBV5-1,TRBD1,TRBJ2-7,CASSLTGQGAKEQYF,TGCGCCAGCAGCTTGACGGGACAGGGGGCGAAGGAGCAGTACTTC
-,14,TRBV5-6,-,TRBJ2-7,CASSPGLGAYEQYF,TGTGCCAGCAGCCCGGGACTGGGGGCCTACGAGCAGTACTTC
few,15,TRBV15,TRBD2,TRBJ2-1,CATSRDTGGSDEQFF,TGTGCCACCAGCAGAGATACGGGAGGGAGCGATGAGCAGTTCTTC
-,15,TRBV6-7,TRBD1,TRBJ1-1,CASSRDRGLYTEAFF,TGTGCCAGCAGCCGGGACAGGGGGCTTTACACTGAAGCTTTCTTT
-,14,TRBV13,-,TRBJ1-5,CASSRRENNQPQHF,TGTGCCAGCAGCCGAAGGGAGAACAATCAGCCCCAGCATTTT
-,16,TRBV4-3,-,TRBJ2-4,CASSQDLGQGLDIQYF,TGCGCCAGCAGCCAAGATCTCGGGCAGGGGTTAGACATTCAGTACTTC
few,12,TRBV2,-,TRBJ2-5,CASMGAGETQYF,TGTGCCAGCATGGGGGCTGGAGAGACCCAGTACTTC